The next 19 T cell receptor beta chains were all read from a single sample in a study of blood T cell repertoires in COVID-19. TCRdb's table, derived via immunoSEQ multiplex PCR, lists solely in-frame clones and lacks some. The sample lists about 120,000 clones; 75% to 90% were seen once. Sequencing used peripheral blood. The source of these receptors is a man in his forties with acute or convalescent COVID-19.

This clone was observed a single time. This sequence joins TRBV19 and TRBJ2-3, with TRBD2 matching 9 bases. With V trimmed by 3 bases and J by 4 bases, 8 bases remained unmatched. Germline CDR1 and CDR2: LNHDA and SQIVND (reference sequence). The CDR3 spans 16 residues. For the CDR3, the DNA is TGTGCCAGTAGTATTCTCGGAGCGGGGGGCGCAGATACGCAGTATTTT. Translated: CASSILGAGGADTQYF. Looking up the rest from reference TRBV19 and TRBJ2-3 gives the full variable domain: DGGITQSPKYLFRKEGQNVTLSCEQNLNHDAMYWYRQDPGQGLRLIYYSQIVNDFQKGDIAEGYSVSREKKESFPLTVTSAQKNPTAFYLCASSILGAGGADTQYFGPGTRLTVL.

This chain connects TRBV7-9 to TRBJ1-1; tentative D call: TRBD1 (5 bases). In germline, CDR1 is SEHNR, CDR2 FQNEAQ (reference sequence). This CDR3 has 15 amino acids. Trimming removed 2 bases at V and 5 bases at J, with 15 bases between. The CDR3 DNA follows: TGTGCCAGCAGCTTAAATCGGCAGGGAGGGACTGAAGCTTTCTTT. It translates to CASSLNRQGGTEAFF. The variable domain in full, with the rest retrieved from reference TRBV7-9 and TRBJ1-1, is DTGVSQNPRHKITKRGQNVTFRCDPISEHNRLYWYRQTLGQGPEFLTYFQNEAQLEKSRLLSDRFSAERPKGSFSTLEIQRTEQGDSAMYLCASSLNRQGGTEAFFGQGTRLTVV.

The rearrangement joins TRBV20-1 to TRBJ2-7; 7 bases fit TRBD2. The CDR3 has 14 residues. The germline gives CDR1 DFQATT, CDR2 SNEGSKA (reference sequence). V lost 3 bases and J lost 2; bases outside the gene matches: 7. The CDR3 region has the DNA TGCAGTGCTAGTCACCTAGCGGAGACCTACGAGCAGTACTTC. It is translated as CSASHLAETYEQYF.

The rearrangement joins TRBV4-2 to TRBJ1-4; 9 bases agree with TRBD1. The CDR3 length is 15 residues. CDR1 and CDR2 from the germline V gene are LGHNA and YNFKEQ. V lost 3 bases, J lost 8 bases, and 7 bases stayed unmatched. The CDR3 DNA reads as TGTGCCAGCAGCCATGGACAGGGGAGGGAGGAAAAACTGTTTTTT. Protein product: CASSHGQGREEKLFF.

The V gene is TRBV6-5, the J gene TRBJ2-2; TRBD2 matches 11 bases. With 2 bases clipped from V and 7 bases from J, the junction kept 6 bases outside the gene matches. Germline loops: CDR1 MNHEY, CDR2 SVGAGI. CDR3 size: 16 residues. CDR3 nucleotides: TGTGCCAGCAGTTACCTGACTAGCGGGATGGTCGGGGAGCTGTTTTTT. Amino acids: CASSYLTSGMVGELFF.

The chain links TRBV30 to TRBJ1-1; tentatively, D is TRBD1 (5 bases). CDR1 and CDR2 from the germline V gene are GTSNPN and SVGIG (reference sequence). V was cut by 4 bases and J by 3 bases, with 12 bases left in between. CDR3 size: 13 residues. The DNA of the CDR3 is TGTGCCTGGACGGGGGGGTTAGACACTGAAGCTTTCTTT. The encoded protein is CAWTGGLDTEAFF.

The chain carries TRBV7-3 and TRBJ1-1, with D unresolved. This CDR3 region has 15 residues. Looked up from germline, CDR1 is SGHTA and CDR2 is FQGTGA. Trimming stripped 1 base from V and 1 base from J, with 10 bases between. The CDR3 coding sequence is TGTGCCAGCAGCTTAAGTACAAGAGGGAACACTGAAGCTTTCTTT. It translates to CASSLSTRGNTEAFF. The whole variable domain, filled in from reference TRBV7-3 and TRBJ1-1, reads GAGVSQTPSNKVTEKGKYVELRCDPISGHTALYWYRQSLGQGPEFLIYFQGTGAADDSGLPNDRFFAVRPEGSVSTLKIQRTERGDSAVYLCASSLSTRGNTEAFFGQGTRLTVV.

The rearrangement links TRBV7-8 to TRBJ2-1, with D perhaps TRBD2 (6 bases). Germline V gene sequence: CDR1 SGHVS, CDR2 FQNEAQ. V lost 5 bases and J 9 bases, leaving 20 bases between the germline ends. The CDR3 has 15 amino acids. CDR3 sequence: CASSPRLRDGSEQFF. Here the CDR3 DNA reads TGTGCCAGCAGCCCCCGTTTGCGGGATGGAAGTGAGCAGTTCTTC.

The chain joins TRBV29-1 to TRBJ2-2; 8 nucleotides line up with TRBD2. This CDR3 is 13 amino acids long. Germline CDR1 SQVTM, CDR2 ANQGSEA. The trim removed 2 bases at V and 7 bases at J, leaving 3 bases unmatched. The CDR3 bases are TGCAGCGTTGAAAGTCGGGAGGGCGGGGAGCTGTTTTTT. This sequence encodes CSVESREGGELFF.

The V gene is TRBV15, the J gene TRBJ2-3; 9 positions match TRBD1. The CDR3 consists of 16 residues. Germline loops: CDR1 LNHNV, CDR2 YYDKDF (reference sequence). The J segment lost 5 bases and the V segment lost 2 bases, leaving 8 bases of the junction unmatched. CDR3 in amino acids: CATSRPGQGSVDTQYF. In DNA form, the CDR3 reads TGTGCCACCAGCAGACCGGGACAGGGATCGGTAGATACGCAGTATTTT.

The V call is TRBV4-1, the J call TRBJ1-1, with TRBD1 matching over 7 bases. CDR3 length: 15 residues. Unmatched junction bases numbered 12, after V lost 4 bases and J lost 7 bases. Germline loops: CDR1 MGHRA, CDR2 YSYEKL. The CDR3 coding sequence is TGCGCCAGCAGCCCCTACTTGACAGGGACGGTTGAAGCTTTCTTT. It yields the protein CASSPYLTGTVEAFF.

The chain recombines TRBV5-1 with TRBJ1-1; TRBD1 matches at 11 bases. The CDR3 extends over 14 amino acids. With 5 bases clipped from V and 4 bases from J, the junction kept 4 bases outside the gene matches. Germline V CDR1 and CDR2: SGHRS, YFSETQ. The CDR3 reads CASRDRGRSTEAFF. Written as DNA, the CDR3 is TGCGCCAGCAGGGACAGGGGGCGTAGCACTGAAGCTTTCTTT.

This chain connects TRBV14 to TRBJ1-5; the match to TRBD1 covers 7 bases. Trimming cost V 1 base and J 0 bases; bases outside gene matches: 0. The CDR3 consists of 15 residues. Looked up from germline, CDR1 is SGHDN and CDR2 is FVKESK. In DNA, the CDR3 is TGTGCCAGCAGCCAAGGGACAGGTAGCAATCAGCCCCAGCATTTT. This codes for CASSQGTGSNQPQHF.

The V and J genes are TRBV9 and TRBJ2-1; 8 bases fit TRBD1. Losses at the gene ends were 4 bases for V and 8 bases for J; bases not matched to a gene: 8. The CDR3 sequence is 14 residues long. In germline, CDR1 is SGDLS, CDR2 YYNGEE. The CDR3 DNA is TGTGCCAGCAGCCTCCGGACAGGGTGGGATGAGCAGTTCTTC. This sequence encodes CASSLRTGWDEQFF.

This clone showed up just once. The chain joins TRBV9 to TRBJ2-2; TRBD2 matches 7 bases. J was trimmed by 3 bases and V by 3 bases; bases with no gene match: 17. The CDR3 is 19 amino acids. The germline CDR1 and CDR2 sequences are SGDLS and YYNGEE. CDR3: CASSAYTPGGILDTGELFF. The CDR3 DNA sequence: TGTGCCAGCAGCGCCTACACCCCCGGGGGGATATTGGACACCGGGGAGCTGTTTTTT.

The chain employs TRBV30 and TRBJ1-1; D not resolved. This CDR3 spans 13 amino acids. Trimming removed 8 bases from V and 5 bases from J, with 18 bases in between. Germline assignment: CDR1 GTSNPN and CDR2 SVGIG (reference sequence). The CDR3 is CAANGGPGTEAFF. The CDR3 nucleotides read TGTGCCGCCAACGGAGGGCCGGGAACTGAAGCTTTCTTT. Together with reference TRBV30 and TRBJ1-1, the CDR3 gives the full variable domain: SQTIHQWPATLVQPVGSPLSLECTVEGTSNPNLYWYRQAAGRGLQLLFYSVGIGQISSEVPQNLSASRPQDRQFILSSKKLLLSDSGFYLCAANGGPGTEAFFGQGTRLTVV.

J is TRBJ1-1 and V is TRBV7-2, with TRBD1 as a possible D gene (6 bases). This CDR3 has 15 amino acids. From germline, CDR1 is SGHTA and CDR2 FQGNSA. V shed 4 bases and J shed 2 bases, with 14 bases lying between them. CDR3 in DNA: TGTGCCAGCAGCTCGTTTGAAGGGGGAAACACTGAAGCTTTCTTT. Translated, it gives CASSSFEGGNTEAFF.

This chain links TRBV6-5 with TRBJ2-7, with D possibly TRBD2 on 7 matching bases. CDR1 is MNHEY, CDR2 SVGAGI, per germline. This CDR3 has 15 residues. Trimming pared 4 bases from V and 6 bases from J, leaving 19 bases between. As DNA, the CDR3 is TGTGCCAGCAGTTGGGAGGGGGTGGAAGAGGGCGAGCAGTACTTC. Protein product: CASSWEGVEEGEQYF.

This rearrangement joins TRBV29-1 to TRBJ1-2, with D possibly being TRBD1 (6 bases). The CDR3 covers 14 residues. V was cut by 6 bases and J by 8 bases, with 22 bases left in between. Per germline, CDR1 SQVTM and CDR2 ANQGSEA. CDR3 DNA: TGCAGCGTGACGGCCTCAGGGGAAGGGATCGGCTACACCTTC. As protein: CSVTASGEGIGYTF.